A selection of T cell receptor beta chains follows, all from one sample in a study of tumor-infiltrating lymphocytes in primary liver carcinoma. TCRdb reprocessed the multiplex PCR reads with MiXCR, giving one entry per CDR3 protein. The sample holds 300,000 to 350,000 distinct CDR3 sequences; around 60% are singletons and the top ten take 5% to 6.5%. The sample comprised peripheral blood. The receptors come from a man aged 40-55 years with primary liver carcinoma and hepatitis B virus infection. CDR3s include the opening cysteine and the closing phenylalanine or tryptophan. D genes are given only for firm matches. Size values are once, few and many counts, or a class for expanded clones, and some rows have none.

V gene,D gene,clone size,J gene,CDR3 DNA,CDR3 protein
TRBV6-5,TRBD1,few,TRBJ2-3,TGTGCCAGCAGTTACCGGGACAGAAGCACAGATACGCAGTATTTT,CASSYRDRSTDTQYF
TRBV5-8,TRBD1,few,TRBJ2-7,TGTCCCAGCAGCTTGGGACAGGGCTACGAGCAGTACTTC,CPSSLGQGYEQYF
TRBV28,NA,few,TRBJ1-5,TGTGCCAGCAGTTTATGGAGTCAGCCCCAGCATTTT,CASSLWSQPQHF
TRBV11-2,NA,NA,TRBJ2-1,TGTGCCAGCAACTTAGATTGGAACAACGAACAGTTCTTC,CASNLDWNNEQFF
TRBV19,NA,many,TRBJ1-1,TGTGCCAGTAAGGAAAAGGGCAAGAACACTGAAGCTTTCTTT,CASKEKGKNTEAFF
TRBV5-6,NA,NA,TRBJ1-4,TGTACCAGCAGCTTAGTAGGCGACAGACCAGGAGAAAAACTGTTTTTT,CTSSLVGDRPGEKLFF
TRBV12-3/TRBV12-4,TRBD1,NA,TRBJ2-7,TGTGCCAACACCATGACAGGGGGTTTCTACGAGCAGTACTTC,CANTMTGGFYEQYF
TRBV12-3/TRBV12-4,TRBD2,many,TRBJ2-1,TGTGCCAGCAGGGGACCGGGACTAGCAGAGCAGTTCTTC,CASRGPGLAEQFF
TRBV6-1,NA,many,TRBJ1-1,TGTGCCAGCAGTGGAGAGCTTGAAGCTTTCTTT,CASSGELEAFF
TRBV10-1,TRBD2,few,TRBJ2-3,TGCGCCAGCAGTCCTGGGACTACTGATACGCAGTATTTT,CASSPGTTDTQYF
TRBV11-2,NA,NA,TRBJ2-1,TGTGCCAGCACCTTAGATAGATTCAGGGTCGTTGACAATGAGCAGTTCTTC,CASTLDRFRVVDNEQFF
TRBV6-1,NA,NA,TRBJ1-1,TGTGCCAGCAGTGAACTTTGGGGGGGGAGCACTGAAGCTTTCTTT,CASSELWGGSTEAFF
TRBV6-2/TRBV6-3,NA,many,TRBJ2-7,TGTGCCAGCACCCTTGGGTACGAGCAGTACTTC,CASTLGYEQYF
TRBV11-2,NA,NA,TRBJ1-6,TGTGCCAGCAGCTTTGTAATGAATTCACACCTCCACTTT,CASSFVMNSHLHF
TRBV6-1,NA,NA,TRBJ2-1,TGTGCCAGCAGGGGGAGGGACAGTCGAGCCTGTGACAATGAGCAGTTCTTC,CASRGRDSRACDNEQFF
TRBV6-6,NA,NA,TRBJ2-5,TGTACCAGCAGGGGGGACTGGGAGACCCAGTACTTC,CTSRGDWETQYF
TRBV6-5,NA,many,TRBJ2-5,TGTGCCAGCAGTTACGGAGAAGTAGAGACCCAGTACTTC,CASSYGEVETQYF
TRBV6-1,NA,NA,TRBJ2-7,TGTGCCAGCCGCTTCATGCCCGGGACGTACGAGCAGTACTTC,CASRFMPGTYEQYF
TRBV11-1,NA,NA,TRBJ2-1,TGTGCCAGCAGCCGCCGACTAGATTCGAGGTACAATGAGCACTTCTTC,CASSRRLDSRYNEHFF
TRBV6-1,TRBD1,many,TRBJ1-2,TGTGCCAGCACCAACCCGGACAGGGTCTATGGCTACACCTTC,CASTNPDRVYGYTF
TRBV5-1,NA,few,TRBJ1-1,TGCGCCAGCAGTTGGGCAGTGAACACTGAAGCTTTCTTT,CASSWAVNTEAFF
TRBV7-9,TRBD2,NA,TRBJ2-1,TGTGCCAGCAGCCCGACGACTAGCGAGCATGAGCAGTTCTTC,CASSPTTSEHEQFF
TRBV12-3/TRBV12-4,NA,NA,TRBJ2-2,TGTGCCAGCAGTCCCGGACTGAAAGAGGTCACCGGGGAGCTGTTTTTT,CASSPGLKEVTGELFF
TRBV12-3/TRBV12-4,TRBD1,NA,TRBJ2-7,TGTGCCAGCAGTTTCACAGGGGGCGCCGCTTACGAGCACTACTTC,CASSFTGGAAYEHYF
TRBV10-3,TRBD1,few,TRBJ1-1,TGTGCCATCAGCGACAGGGCCTCGGAAGCTTTCTTT,CAISDRASEAFF
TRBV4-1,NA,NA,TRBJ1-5,TGCGCCAGCAGCTCTCGGACAGATAGCAGTCAGCCCCAGAATTTT,CASSSRTDSSQPQNF